A single sample is the source of the 21 T cell receptor beta chains below, sequenced in a study of CD8+ T cells in alopecia areata. Sequencing used cDNA as its template, made by extracting RNA and reverse transcribing it. Profiling relied on immunoSEQ multiplex PCR, and the TCRdb table lists in-frame clones only, not all of them. The repertoire includes roughly 65,000 clones, about 44% of them detected once, and 15% to 20% sits in the top ten. Sample: CD8+ T cells sorted from blood, taken at week 0. These receptors were collected from a human donor with alopecia areata.

This chain uses TRBV5-4 with TRBJ2-1; weak D call: TRBD2 (6 bases). The germline CDR1 and CDR2 sequences are SGHNT and YYREEE (reference sequence). V lost 2 bases and J lost 8, with 17 bases in between. There are 15 residues in the CDR3. The CDR3 spells CASSFSRVPGDEQFF. In DNA form, the CDR3 reads TGTGCCAGCAGCTTCTCTCGGGTGCCGGGGGATGAGCAGTTCTTC. Combining the CDR3 with reference TRBV5-4 and TRBJ2-1 gives the whole variable domain ETGVTQSPTHLIKTRGQQVTLRCSSQSGHNTVSWYQQALGQGPQFIFQYYREEENGRGNFPPRFSGLQFPNYSSELNVNALELDDSALYLCASSFSRVPGDEQFFGPGTRLTVL.

The chain links TRBV29-1 to TRBJ2-7, with D perhaps TRBD1 or TRBD2 (5 bases each). The CDR3 extends over 15 amino acids. The germline gives CDR1 SQVTM, CDR2 ANQGSEA. The V end was cut by 4 bases, the J end by 1 base, with 17 bases between. Here the CDR3 DNA reads TGCAGCGTTGTCTCGGGACCCAGTAGATCCTACGAGCAGTACTTC. Residues: CSVVSGPSRSYEQYF.

This clone was counted a few times. At one end the junction does not follow the germline gene, possibly because of a read error. The chain combines TRBV6-6 with TRBJ2-7, with no clear D. The CDR3 consists of 11 residues. Germline V gives CDR1 MNHNY, CDR2 SVGAGI (reference sequence). The CDR3 coding sequence is TGTGCCAGCAGCGACCGAGTGTCACTCAACTTC. Amino acid sequence: CASSDRVSLNF.

The gene calls are TRBV10-2 and TRBJ2-7, with 11 bases that match TRBD2. Germline lookup yields CDR1 WSHSY and CDR2 SAAADI. There are 15 residues in the CDR3. The V segment lost 2 bases and the J segment 3 bases; nucleotides outside the gene matches: 3. The CDR3 coding sequence is TGCGCCAGCAGTGAGACTAGCGGGAGTCGCTACGAGCAGTACTTC. Its protein is CASSETSGSRYEQYF.

The J gene is TRBJ2-1, the V gene TRBV10-3, with 9 bases matching TRBD2. This CDR3 comprises 15 residues. CDR1 is ENHRY, CDR2 SYGVKD, per germline. Germline trimming cut 6 bases from V and 8 bases from J; bases unmatched to any gene: 11. The CDR3 sequence: CAIRSSDSGRYEQFF. The CDR3 nucleotides read TGTGCCATCAGATCCTCGGATAGCGGGAGATATGAGCAGTTCTTC.

The chain employs TRBV30 and TRBJ2-5, with D perhaps matching TRBD1 or TRBD2 (5 bases each). V was clipped by 5 bases and J by 4 bases, with 11 bases between them. The CDR3 has 12 amino acids. Looked up from germline, CDR1 is GTSNPN and CDR2 is SVGIG (reference sequence). The CDR3 reads CAWGLGRETQYF. The CDR3 nucleotides read TGTGCCTGGGGACTGGGGCGAGAGACCCAGTACTTC. The whole variable domain, remainder taken from reference TRBV30 and TRBJ2-5, is SQTIHQWPATLVQPVGSPLSLECTVEGTSNPNLYWYRQAAGRGLQLLFYSVGIGQISSEVPQNLSASRPQDRQFILSSKKLLLSDSGFYLCAWGLGRETQYFGPGTRLLVL.

This chain uses TRBV10-3 with TRBJ2-1; the D gene is possibly TRBD2 (7 bases). CDR1 ENHRY and CDR2 SYGVKD come from the germline V gene. Trimming removed 8 bases from V and 3 bases from J, with 29 bases in between. CDR3 length: 19 amino acids. CDR3 nucleotides: TGTGCCATCCAAACTACGGGGGGCTTCTCGCTTAGAAGCTACAATGAGCAGTTCTTC. Translating it yields CAIQTTGGFSLRSYNEQFF.

V usage is TRBV30 and J usage is TRBJ2-7, with a tentative D call TRBD2 (5 bases). CDR1 and CDR2 from the germline V gene are GTSNPN and SVGIG (reference sequence). The CDR3 sequence is 11 residues long. With 2 bases removed from V and 5 bases from J, the gap between germline ends came to 7 bases. The CDR3 spells CAWSLRDEQYF. The CDR3 bases are TGTGCCTGGAGTTTGCGGGACGAGCAGTACTTC.

This clone was seen a single time. V and J are TRBV14 and TRBJ2-7; D is ambiguous. Germline CDR1 is SGHDN and CDR2 is FVKESK. Trimming took off 8 bases at V and 6 bases at J, with 17 bases between the two ends. The CDR3 consists of 13 residues. The CDR3, as DNA: TGTGCCAGCGGGCCGACCCAGCTTAGCGAGCAGTACTTC. Translating it yields CASGPTQLSEQYF.

The chain employs TRBV29-1 and TRBJ2-3; the match to TRBD2 covers 8 bases. There are 12 residues in the CDR3. Germline loops: CDR1 SQVTM, CDR2 ANQGSEA. CDR3 DNA: TGCAGTGCGGGGGGAAACACAGATACGCAGTATTTT. Protein: CSAGGNTDTQYF.

This chain connects TRBV7-9 to TRBJ2-5, with D possibly matching TRBD2 (6 bases). V was clipped by 4 bases and J by 3 bases, with 9 bases between them. This CDR3 is 13 amino acids long. CDR1 and CDR2 (germline): SEHNR, FQNEAQ (reference sequence). The CDR3 is CASSSKREETQYF. Here the CDR3 DNA reads TGTGCCAGCAGCTCCAAGCGGGAAGAGACCCAGTACTTC.

This clone occurred once. V is TRBV11-2 and J is TRBJ2-3, with a possible D match to TRBD1 (5 bases). Germline CDR1 SGHAT, CDR2 FQNNGV. The CDR3 length is 15 residues. Trimming cost V 7 bases and J 1 base, with 15 bases left between them. Here the CDR3 reads CASNHGAVGTDTQYF. The CDR3 nucleotides are TGTGCCAGCAACCATGGGGCGGTGGGCACAGATACGCAGTATTTT.

V is TRBV13 and J is TRBJ1-1; perhaps TRBD1 as D (6 bases). Germline assignment: CDR1 PRHDT and CDR2 FYEKMQ (reference sequence). The CDR3 extends over 14 amino acids. Trimming removed 1 base from V and 6 bases from J, with 12 bases in between. CDR3 sequence: CASSLEGGGPEAFF. The CDR3 region has the DNA TGTGCCAGCAGCTTAGAAGGGGGTGGCCCTGAAGCTTTCTTT.

J is TRBJ2-3 and V is TRBV29-1; 11 nucleotides match TRBD1. The CDR3 is 16 residues long. The V gene end was trimmed by 5 bases and the J gene end by 2 bases; junction bases not matched to a gene: 9. CDR1 is SQVTM, CDR2 ANQGSEA, per germline. The CDR3 reads CSVRGADRGPTDTQYF. The CDR3, as DNA: TGCAGCGTTAGAGGGGCGGACAGGGGGCCCACAGATACGCAGTATTTT.

The rearrangement uses TRBV2 and TRBJ2-7, with 8 bases identical to TRBD1. CDR1 is SNHLY and CDR2 is FYNNEI in the germline V gene. Trimming took 6 bases from V and 5 from J; bases not matched to a gene: 9. This CDR3 has 14 residues. In nucleotides, the CDR3 is TGTGCCAGCAGCCTCCAGACAGGGGTCGACGAGCAGTACTTC. Translating gives CASSLQTGVDEQYF.

This clone has more than one count but fewer than ten. This specimen includes other DNA sequences encoding the same CDR3. The chain carries TRBV4-1 and TRBJ1-1; no definite D call. The CDR3 spans 12 residues. CDR1 is MGHRA and CDR2 is YSYEKL in the germline V gene. The V end was cut by 0 bases, the J end by 8 bases, with 7 bases between. This CDR3 reads CASSQEGREAFF. CDR3 sequence (DNA): TGCGCCAGCAGCCAAGAGGGCCGGGAAGCTTTCTTT.

In its sample, this clone was seen a few times. This chain joins TRBV29-1 and TRBJ1-1, with D uncertain. Per germline, CDR1 SQVTM and CDR2 ANQGSEA. V lost 4 bases to trimming and J lost 4 bases, with 10 bases between them. This CDR3 contains 12 residues. CDR3 sequence reads: CSVVIWGTEAFF. The CDR3 nucleotides read TGCAGCGTTGTGATCTGGGGCACTGAAGCTTTCTTT.

The chain is built from TRBV29-1 and TRBJ2-7; possibly TRBD1 for D (6 bases). Trimming stripped 2 bases from V and 9 bases from J, with 23 bases between. This CDR3 contains 15 residues. Germline values: CDR1 SQVTM, CDR2 ANQGSEA. This chain's CDR3 is CSVEIIQGEYTGQYF. CDR3 DNA sequence: TGCAGCGTTGAAATCATACAGGGTGAATACACCGGGCAGTACTTC.

This clone has just a few counts. The chain links TRBV28 to TRBJ2-6; D is unclear. The V and J ends lost 5 bases and 4 bases respectively, with 12 bases between them. The CDR3 totals 15 residues. Per the germline V gene, CDR1 is MDHEN and CDR2 is SYDVKM. The CDR3 region has the DNA TGTGCCAGCAGTGCCCTCGACCGGGGGGCCAACGTCCTGACTTTC. Its protein product is CASSALDRGANVLTF.

The chain recombines TRBV30 with TRBJ1-2; D is undetermined. CDR3 size: 14 residues. Trimming cost V 5 bases and J 5 bases, with 18 bases left between them. From germline, CDR1 is GTSNPN and CDR2 SVGIG (reference sequence). In DNA form, the CDR3 reads TGTGCCTGGTCCCCCTCGCGCAACGGGTATGGCTACACCTTC. It codes for CAWSPSRNGYGYTF. Supplemented by reference TRBV30 and TRBJ1-2, the full variable domain reads SQTIHQWPATLVQPVGSPLSLECTVEGTSNPNLYWYRQAAGRGLQLLFYSVGIGQISSEVPQNLSASRPQDRQFILSSKKLLLSDSGFYLCAWSPSRNGYGYTFGSGTRLTVV.

V and J are TRBV7-9 and TRBJ2-7; D might be TRBD1 (5 bases). Trimming removed 5 bases from V and 2 bases from J, with 13 bases in between. The CDR3 is 14 amino acids. From germline, CDR1 is SEHNR and CDR2 FQNEAQ (reference sequence). In nucleotides, the CDR3 is TGTGCCAGCAGCGGACGACAGTCGACCTACGAGCAGTACTTC. Its protein is CASSGRQSTYEQYF.